Sequencing of this T cell receptor (beta chain) was carried out in a study of blood T cell repertoires in COVID-19. For the study at large: Nucleic acid was either cDNA or gDNA, and it came from T cells, B-cell-depleted T cells, or PBMCs.

TCRdb's table, derived via immunoSEQ multiplex PCR, lists solely in-frame clones and lacks some. The sample includes around 300,000 clones, 75% to 90% seen only once; the top ten take 11%. Sample: peripheral blood. This TCR came from a woman in her 70s with acute or convalescent COVID-19.

This chain's CDR3 is CASSTGAETQYF. The CDR3 DNA follows: TGTGCCAGCAGCACTGGGGCTGAGACCCAGTACTTC. The chain links TRBV6-5 to TRBJ2-5; possibly TRBD1 for D (5 bases). Trimming shortened V by 6 bases and J by 5 bases, and 10 bases separated the two germline ends. Germline V gene data show CDR1 as MNHEY and CDR2 as SVGAGI. This CDR3 spans 12 amino acids.